Presented here are 20 T cell receptor beta chains from one specimen sequenced in a study of shared clonotypes between healthy human individuals. Data came from immunoSEQ multiplex PCR; TCRdb stores just in-frame clones and leaves some out. The sample includes some 2.1 million clones, about 95% of them seen just once. It was CD45RO-negative cells, positively selected for CCR7, that made up naive CD8 cells, with terminally differentiated effector memory CD45RA+ cells excluded. Sequencing was performed on naive CD8+ T cells sorted from blood. These receptors came from a man between 18 and 29 years old in good health.

This chain joins TRBV5-5 and TRBJ1-1; a possible D gene is TRBD1 (5 bases). Germline CDR1 and CDR2: SGHKS and YYEKEE (reference sequence). This CDR3 is 14 amino acids long. Trimming stripped 4 bases from V and 2 bases from J, with 12 bases between. The DNA for the CDR3 is TGTGCCAGCAGCCAAAAGACAGACAACACTGAAGCTTTCTTT. Amino acid sequence: CASSQKTDNTEAFF.

This clone was found once. The CDR3 DNA sequence: TGTGCCAGCTCACTAACCTACAATGAGCAGTTCTTC. This gives the protein CASSLTYNEQFF. The genes are TRBV18 and TRBJ2-1; D is unresolved. V lost 4 bases, J lost 2 bases, and 3 bases lay in between. The CDR3 extends over 12 amino acids. Germline V gives CDR1 KGHSH, CDR2 LQKENI.

This clone appeared once. V and J are TRBV27 and TRBJ2-7, with D possibly being TRBD2 (6 bases). Germline CDR1 and CDR2: MNHEY and SMNVEV (reference sequence). The CDR3 spans 16 residues. Trimming removed 6 bases at V and 2 bases at J, with 20 bases between. CDR3 residues: CASRNPRDGLTYEQYF. The CDR3 nucleotides read TGTGCCAGCAGAAACCCCCGGGACGGACTAACCTACGAGCAGTACTTC.

This clone showed up just once. The chain combines TRBV5-1 with TRBJ2-7; tentatively, D is TRBD2 (5 bases). This CDR3 is built from 13 residues. Germline CDR1 is SGHRS and CDR2 is YFSETQ. The V gene lost 4 bases and the J gene lost 5 bases, with 13 bases spanning the gap. CDR3 sequence reads: CASSPPDGNEQYF. Written as DNA, the CDR3 is TGCGCCAGCAGCCCGCCCGACGGGAACGAGCAGTACTTC.

This clone was recorded only once. The V and J genes are TRBV15 and TRBJ2-1, with TRBD2 matching 7 bases. The length of the CDR3 is 15 residues. After removal of 9 bases from V and 0 bases from J, the junction contained 8 bases not matched to a gene. From germline, CDR1 is LNHNV and CDR2 YYDKDF (reference sequence). The CDR3 sequence is CATLPSGTSYNEQFF. The CDR3 DNA follows: TGTGCCACGCTCCCTAGCGGAACCTCCTACAATGAGCAGTTCTTC.

Concerning this clone itself: Other DNA variants within this sample encode the same CDR3. V gene TRBV5-4 combines with J gene TRBJ1-2; D gene uncertain. There are 13 residues in the CDR3. Germline CDR1 SGHNT, CDR2 YYREEE (reference sequence). Between the trimmed V and J ends, which lost 0 bases and 4 bases, there was a span of 7 bases. CDR3 sequence (DNA): TGTGCCAGCAGCTTGGGGGTGGGCTATGGCTACACCTTC. Residues: CASSLGVGYGYTF.

The gene calls are TRBV27 and TRBJ2-3; D is ambiguous. CDR1 is MNHEY, CDR2 SMNVEV, per germline (reference sequence). This CDR3 spans 15 amino acids. V lost 1 base, J lost 0 bases, and 8 bases lay in between. The CDR3 DNA reads as TGTGCCAGCAGTTTATTACGGTCTAGCACAGATACGCAGTATTTT. It codes for CASSLLRSSTDTQYF.

The chain uses TRBV9 and TRBJ2-5; TRBD1 aligns across 11 bases. The germline V gene encodes CDR1 SGDLS and CDR2 YYNGEE. The junction had 12 bases not matched to a gene; V was cut back by 0 bases and J by 5 bases. This CDR3 has 18 amino acids. CDR3 amino acids: CASSVGTLRGTGGETQYF. DNA for the CDR3: TGTGCCAGCAGCGTAGGAACCCTTCGGGGGACAGGGGGTGAGACCCAGTACTTC.

The chain uses TRBV15 and TRBJ2-2; D not resolved. The V gene lost 1 base and the J gene lost 4 bases, with 7 bases spanning the gap. CDR3 size: 14 residues. CDR1 is LNHNV and CDR2 is YYDKDF in the germline V gene (reference sequence). This CDR3 reads CATSRGLGTGELFF. The CDR3 DNA is TGTGCCACCAGCAGAGGGTTGGGCACCGGGGAGCTGTTTTTT.

The V gene is TRBV6-1, the J gene TRBJ2-3; no clear D. Germline CDR1 is MNHNS and CDR2 is SASEGT. V shed 6 bases and J shed 0 bases, with 7 bases lying between them. This CDR3 has 13 residues. The DNA for the CDR3 is TGTGCCAGCAGGCCAAGGAGCACAGATACGCAGTATTTT. Its protein is CASRPRSTDTQYF.

This chain joins TRBV13 and TRBJ2-3; D may correspond to TRBD1 or TRBD2 (5 bases each). The CDR3 loop spans 15 amino acids. Germline loops: CDR1 PRHDT, CDR2 FYEKMQ (reference sequence). V shed 5 bases and J shed 1 base, with 13 bases lying between them. The CDR3 sequence: CASSDRDQRTDTQYF. As DNA, the CDR3 is TGTGCCAGCAGCGATAGGGACCAGCGCACAGATACGCAGTATTTT.

This chain uses TRBV5-1 with TRBJ1-1; tentatively, D is TRBD1 (5 bases). CDR3 size: 14 residues. V gave up 0 bases and J gave up 3 bases, with 9 bases separating them. Germline V CDR1 and CDR2: SGHRS, YFSETQ. The CDR3 is CASSLVDSYTEAFF. CDR3 nucleotide sequence: TGCGCCAGCAGCTTGGTTGACAGTTACACTGAAGCTTTCTTT. The full variable domain, its missing parts supplied by reference TRBV5-1 and TRBJ1-1, is KAGVTQTPRYLIKTRGQQVTLSCSPISGHRSVSWYQQTPGQGLQFLFEYFSETQRNKGNFPGRFSGRQFSNSRSEMNVSTLELGDSALYLCASSLVDSYTEAFFGQGTRLTVV.

The chain joins TRBV5-5 to TRBJ2-2; the D call may be TRBD1 or TRBD2 (5 bases each). The length of the CDR3 is 14 residues. V lost 3 bases and J lost 4, with 10 bases in between. Germline V CDR1 and CDR2: SGHKS, YYEKEE (reference sequence). CDR3 coding DNA: TGTGCCAGCAGCTGGGACCAGGTCACCGGGGAGCTGTTTTTT. Translated, it gives CASSWDQVTGELFF.

The V call is TRBV25-1, the J call TRBJ1-4, with D tentatively TRBD1 (6 bases). CDR3 length: 12 amino acids. Germline CDR1 is MGHDK and CDR2 is SYGVNS. This CDR3 reads CAAGASSEKLFF. CDR3 coding DNA: TGTGCTGCAGGGGCATCAAGTGAAAAACTGTTTTTT.

The chain recombines TRBV27 with TRBJ2-2; D may be TRBD1 or TRBD2 (5 bases each). The CDR3 has 16 amino acids. Germline V lookup: CDR1 MNHEY, CDR2 SMNVEV (reference sequence). Trimming cost V 0 bases and J 0 bases, with 8 bases left between them. The CDR3 DNA reads TGTGCCAGCAGTTTATCGTGGGGGACGAACACCGGGGAGCTGTTTTTT. Its protein is CASSLSWGTNTGELFF.

This chain links TRBV6-5 with TRBJ1-2; tentatively, D is TRBD1 (5 bases). Trimming stripped 7 bases from V and 5 bases from J, with 14 bases between. Germline V gene lookup returns CDR1 MNHEY and CDR2 SVGAGI. The CDR3 length is 13 residues. CDR3 coding DNA: TGTGCCAGCACCAACCCGGGGGGGTATGGCTACACCTTC. Amino acid sequence: CASTNPGGYGYTF.

V is TRBV15 and J is TRBJ1-5; D not resolved. The V end was cut by 5 bases, the J end by 4 bases, with 18 bases between. This CDR3 is built from 16 residues. The V gene's germline CDR1 is LNHNV and CDR2 YYDKDF (reference sequence). CDR3 nucleotide sequence: TGTGCCACCAGCCCCCCCCGGGGTCTCGAAAATCAGCCCCAGCATTTT. Its protein product is CATSPPRGLENQPQHF.

The sample holds one count of this clone. The chain joins TRBV5-1 to TRBJ1-1, with 7 bases fitting TRBD1. The CDR3 extends over 17 amino acids. Germline CDR1 SGHRS, CDR2 YFSETQ. Trimming took 1 base from V and 1 from J; bases not matched to a gene: 10. The CDR3 region is CASSLIDRALGNTEAFF. CDR3 nucleotides: TGCGCCAGCAGCTTGATCGACAGGGCGTTGGGGAACACTGAAGCTTTCTTT.

The chain carries TRBV18 and TRBJ1-1, with D tentatively TRBD1 (5 bases). CDR3 size: 17 residues. CDR1 and CDR2 from the germline V gene are KGHSH and LQKENI. Trimming took 2 bases from V and 3 from J, leaving 19 bases between them. The CDR3 region is CASSPSRGVSSDTEAFF. Here the CDR3 DNA reads TGTGCCAGCTCACCATCGAGGGGCGTATCGAGTGACACTGAAGCTTTCTTT.

The chain employs TRBV19 and TRBJ2-7; TRBD1 aligns across 7 bases. This CDR3 spans 15 amino acids. The ends lost 5 bases at V and 3 bases at J; junction bases unmatched: 10. Germline loops: CDR1 LNHDA, CDR2 SQIVND (reference sequence). The CDR3 is CASSGTGDPYYEQYF. The CDR3 nucleotides read TGTGCCAGTAGTGGTACAGGGGACCCTTACTACGAGCAGTACTTC.